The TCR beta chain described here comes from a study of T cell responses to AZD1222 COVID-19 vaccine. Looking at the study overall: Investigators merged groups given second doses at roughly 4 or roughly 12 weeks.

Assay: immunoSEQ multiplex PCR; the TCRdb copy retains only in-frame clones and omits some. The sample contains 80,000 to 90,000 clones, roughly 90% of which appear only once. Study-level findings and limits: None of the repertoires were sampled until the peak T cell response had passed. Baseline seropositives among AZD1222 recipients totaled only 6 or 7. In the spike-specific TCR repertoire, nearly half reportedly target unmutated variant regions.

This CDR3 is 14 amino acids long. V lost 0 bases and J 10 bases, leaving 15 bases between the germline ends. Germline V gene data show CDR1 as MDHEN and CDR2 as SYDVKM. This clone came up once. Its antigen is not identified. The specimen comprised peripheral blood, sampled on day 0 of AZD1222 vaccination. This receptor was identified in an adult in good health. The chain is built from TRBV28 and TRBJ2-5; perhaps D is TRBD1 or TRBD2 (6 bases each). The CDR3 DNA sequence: TGTGCCAGCAGTTTATGGACACGTGAGGGGGGCCAGTACTTC. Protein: CASSLWTREGGQYF.